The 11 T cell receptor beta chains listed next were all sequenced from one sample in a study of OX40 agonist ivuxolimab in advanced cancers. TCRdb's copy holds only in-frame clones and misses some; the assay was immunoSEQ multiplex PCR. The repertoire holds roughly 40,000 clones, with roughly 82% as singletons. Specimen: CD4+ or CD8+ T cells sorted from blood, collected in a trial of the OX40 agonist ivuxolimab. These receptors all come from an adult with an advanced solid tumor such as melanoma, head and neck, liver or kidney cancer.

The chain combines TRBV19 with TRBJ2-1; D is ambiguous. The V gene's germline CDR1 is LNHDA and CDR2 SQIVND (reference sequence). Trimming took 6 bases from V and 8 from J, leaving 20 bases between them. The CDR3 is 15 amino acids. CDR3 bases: TGTGCCAGTAGAACGGAGCACCGGAGATGGCATGAGCAGTTCTTC. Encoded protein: CASRTEHRRWHEQFF.

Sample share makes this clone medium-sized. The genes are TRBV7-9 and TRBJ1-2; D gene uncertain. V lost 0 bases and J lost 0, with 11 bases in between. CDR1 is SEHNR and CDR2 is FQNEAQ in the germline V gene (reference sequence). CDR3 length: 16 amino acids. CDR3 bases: TGTGCCAGCAGCTTAGCGGTGTCGGTAGCTAACTATGGCTACACCTTC. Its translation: CASSLAVSVANYGYTF.

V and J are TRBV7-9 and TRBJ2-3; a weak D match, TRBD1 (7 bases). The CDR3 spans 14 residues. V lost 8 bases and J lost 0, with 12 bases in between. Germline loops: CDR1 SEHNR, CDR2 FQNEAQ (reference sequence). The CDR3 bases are TGTGCCAGCGTGGCAGGGGGGAGCACAGATACGCAGTATTTT. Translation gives CASVAGGSTDTQYF. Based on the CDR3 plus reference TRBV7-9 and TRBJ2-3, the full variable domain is DTGVSQNPRHKITKRGQNVTFRCDPISEHNRLYWYRQTLGQGPEFLTYFQNEAQLEKSRLLSDRFSAERPKGSFSTLEIQRTEQGDSAMYLCASVAGGSTDTQYFGPGTRLTVL.

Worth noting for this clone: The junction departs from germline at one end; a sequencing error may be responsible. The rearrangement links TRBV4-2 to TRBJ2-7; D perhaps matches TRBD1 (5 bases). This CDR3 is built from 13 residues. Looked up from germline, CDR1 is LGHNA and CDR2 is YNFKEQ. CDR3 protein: CASSQAGSYEQYF. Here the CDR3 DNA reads TGTGCCAGCAGTCAAGCAGGGTCCTACGAGCAGTACTTC.

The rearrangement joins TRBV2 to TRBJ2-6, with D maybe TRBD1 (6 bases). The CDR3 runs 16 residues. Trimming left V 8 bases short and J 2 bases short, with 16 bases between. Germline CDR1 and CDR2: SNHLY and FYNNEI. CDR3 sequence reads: CASFRTAGAGANVLTF. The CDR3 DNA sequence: TGTGCCAGCTTCCGGACAGCCGGGGCTGGGGCCAACGTCCTGACTTTC.

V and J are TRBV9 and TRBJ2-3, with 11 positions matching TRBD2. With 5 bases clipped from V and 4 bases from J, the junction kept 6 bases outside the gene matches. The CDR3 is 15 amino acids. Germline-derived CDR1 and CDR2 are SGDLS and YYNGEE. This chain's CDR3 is CASSSSGGAADTQYF. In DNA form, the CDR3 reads TGTGCCAGCAGTAGTAGCGGGGGGGCGGCAGATACGCAGTATTTT.

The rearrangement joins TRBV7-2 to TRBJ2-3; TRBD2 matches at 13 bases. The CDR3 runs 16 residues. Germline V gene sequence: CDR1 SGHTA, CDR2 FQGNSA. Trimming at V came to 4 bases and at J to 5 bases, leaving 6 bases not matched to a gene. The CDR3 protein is CASSSRLAGGGDTQYF. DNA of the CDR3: TGTGCCAGCAGCTCTCGACTAGCGGGGGGTGGAGATACGCAGTATTTT.

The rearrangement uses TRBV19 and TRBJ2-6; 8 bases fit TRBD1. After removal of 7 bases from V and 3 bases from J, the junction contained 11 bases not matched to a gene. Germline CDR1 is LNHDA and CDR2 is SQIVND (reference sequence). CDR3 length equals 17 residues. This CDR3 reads CASTPDRVRIGANVLTF. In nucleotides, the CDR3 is TGTGCCAGTACTCCGGACAGGGTTCGAATTGGGGCCAACGTCCTGACTTTC. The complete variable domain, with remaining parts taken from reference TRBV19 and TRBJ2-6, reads DGGITQSPKYLFRKEGQNVTLSCEQNLNHDAMYWYRQDPGQGLRLIYYSQIVNDFQKGDIAEGYSVSREKKESFPLTVTSAQKNPTAFYLCASTPDRVRIGANVLTFGAGSRLTVL.

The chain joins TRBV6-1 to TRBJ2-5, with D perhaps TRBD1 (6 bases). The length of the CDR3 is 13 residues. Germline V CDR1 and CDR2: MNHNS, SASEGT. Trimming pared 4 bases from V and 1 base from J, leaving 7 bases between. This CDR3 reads CASSGGPQETQYF. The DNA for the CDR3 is TGTGCCAGCAGTGGGGGGCCCCAAGAGACCCAGTACTTC.

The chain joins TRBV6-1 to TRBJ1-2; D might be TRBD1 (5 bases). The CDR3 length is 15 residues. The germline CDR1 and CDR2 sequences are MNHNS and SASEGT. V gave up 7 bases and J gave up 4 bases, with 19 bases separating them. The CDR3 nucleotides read TGTGCCAGCACCACCCCGGCAGGGAATCTCTATGGCTACACCTTC. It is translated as CASTTPAGNLYGYTF.

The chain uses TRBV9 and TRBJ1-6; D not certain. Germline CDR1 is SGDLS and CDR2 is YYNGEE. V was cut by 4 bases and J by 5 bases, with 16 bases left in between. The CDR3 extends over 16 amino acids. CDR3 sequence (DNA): TGTGCCAGCAGCCCGTATAGGGAGTCCCATAATTCACCCCTCCACTTT. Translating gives CASSPYRESHNSPLHF.